Listed below are T cell receptor beta chains from one sample, sequenced in a study of blood T cell repertoires in COVID-19. Using immunoSEQ multiplex PCR, the repertoire was profiled, and TCRdb retains in-frame clones only, with some absent. Of approximately 100,000 clones in the sample, about 87% are singletons; the top ten hold 1.1%. The sequenced sample was peripheral blood. These receptors came from a human donor in a cohort sampled during active COVID-19. CDR3s include the opening cysteine and the closing phenylalanine or tryptophan. A D gene is named only where the DNA matches it firmly. Not every row has a clone size; where given, it reads once, few, many or a size class.

cdr3_length	v_call	clone_size	d_call	j_call	cdr3_aa	cdr3_nt
12	TRBV7-2	NA	NA	TRBJ2-3	CASSPHTDTQYF	TGTGCCAGCAGCCCCCACACAGATACGCAGTATTTT
13	TRBV24-1	NA	NA	TRBJ2-7	CATSQGGSYEQYF	TGTGCCACCTCCCAGGGGGGCTCCTACGAGCAGTACTTC
15	TRBV6-4	many	NA	TRBJ2-1	CASSSATGSYNEQFF	TGTGCCAGCAGTTCCGCGACAGGCTCCTACAATGAGCAGTTCTTC
14	TRBV7-3	NA	NA	TRBJ2-7	CASSLKQGIGEQYF	TGTGCCAGCAGCTTAAAACAGGGAATCGGCGAGCAGTACTTC
11	TRBV12-3/TRBV12-4	NA	TRBD1	TRBJ1-1	CASSLGQGAFF	TGTGCCAGCAGCTTGGGACAGGGGGCTTTCTTT
13	TRBV5-1	once	NA	TRBJ1-1	CASSPGVNTEAFF	TGCGCCAGCAGCCCGGGGGTGAACACTGAAGCTTTCTTT
21	TRBV6-6	NA	TRBD2	TRBJ2-1	CASSGRNGPGLAKSSYNEQFF	TGTGCCAGCAGCGGTCGGAATGGTCCGGGACTAGCAAAAAGCTCCTACAATGAGCAGTTCTTC
14	TRBV19	once	TRBD1	TRBJ2-7	CASSKRDRVDEQYF	TGTGCCAGTAGTAAAAGGGACAGGGTAGACGAGCAGTACTTC
15	TRBV27	NA	NA	TRBJ2-7	CASSLDGLAGYEQYF	TGTGCCAGCAGTTTAGACGGGCTAGCTGGCTACGAGCAGTACTTC
16	TRBV18	once	NA	TRBJ2-3	CASSPYPEFGTDTQYF	TGTGCCAGCTCACCTTATCCGGAGTTCGGCACAGATACGCAGTATTTT
16	TRBV6-6	NA	NA	TRBJ2-4	CASSSFVTGSKNIQYF	TGTGCCAGCAGTTCCTTCGTAACAGGCTCAAAAAACATTCAGTACTTC
16	TRBV4-1	NA	NA	TRBJ2-7	CASSQDAGSSSYEQYF	TGCGCCAGCAGCCAAGATGCGGGCTCGAGCTCCTACGAGCAGTACTTC
17	TRBV4-1	NA	NA	TRBJ2-5	CASSQVSMAGGQETQYF	TGCGCCAGCAGCCAAGTCTCAATGGCAGGCGGGCAAGAGACCCAGTACTTC
12	TRBV12-3/TRBV12-4	NA	NA	TRBJ2-2	CASSSTNGELFF	TGTGCCAGCAGTTCAACTAACGGGGAGCTGTTTTTT
17	TRBV3-1/TRBV3-2	NA	TRBD1	TRBJ1-6	CASSQQKGTGANSPLHF	TGTGCCAGCAGCCAACAAAAAGGCACAGGGGCGAACTCACCCCTCCACTTT
15	TRBV3-1/TRBV3-2	NA	TRBD1	TRBJ2-1	CASSPSGTGNGEQFF	TGTGCCAGCAGCCCTTCCGGGACAGGGAACGGTGAGCAGTTCTTC
14	TRBV24-1	NA	NA	TRBJ2-2	CATAQTHNTGELFF	TGTGCCACCGCACAGACCCACAACACCGGGGAGCTGTTTTTT
17	TRBV28	NA	TRBD1	TRBJ1-1	CASSTQGGGLLNTEAFF	TGTGCCAGCTCGACACAGGGGGGGGGCCTTCTGAACACTGAAGCTTTCTTT
16	TRBV11-1	NA	TRBD1	TRBJ1-3	CASTGQGASSGNTIYF	TGTGCCAGCACCGGACAGGGGGCGAGCTCTGGAAACACCATATATTTT
15	TRBV4-2	NA	NA	TRBJ2-1	CASSQVAAIRHEQFF	TGTGCCAGCAGCCAAGTGGCGGCTATTAGACATGAGCAGTTCTTC
14	TRBV7-3	once	TRBD1	TRBJ2-7	CASSPTGQTYEQYF	TGTGCCAGCAGCCCTACGGGACAGACCTACGAGCAGTACTTC
16	TRBV7-6	once	TRBD1	TRBJ1-1	CASSLRGQGMNTEAFF	TGTGCCAGCAGCTTACGGGGACAGGGCATGAACACTGAAGCTTTCTTT
15	TRBV9	NA	TRBD1	TRBJ1-2	CASSVSGGRNYGYTF	TGTGCCAGCAGCGTATCAGGGGGCCGAAACTATGGCTACACCTTC
18	TRBV5-1	NA	TRBD2	TRBJ2-2	CASSTGTSGGRNTGELFF	TGCGCCAGCAGCACCGGGACTAGCGGGGGGAGGAACACCGGGGAGCTGTTTTTT
13	TRBV29-1	NA	NA	TRBJ2-2	CSVEFKNTGELFF	TGCAGCGTTGAATTTAAGAACACCGGGGAGCTGTTTTTT
14	TRBV6-5	NA	TRBD1	TRBJ1-1	CASSYVGQGVKAFF	TGTGCCAGCAGTTACGTGGGACAGGGGGTAAAAGCTTTCTTT
15	TRBV2	NA	NA	TRBJ1-6	CASSENPDSGSPLHF	TGTGCCAGCAGTGAAAACCCGGACAGTGGATCACCCCTCCACTTT
15	TRBV19	NA	NA	TRBJ2-3	CASSIGRGSGDTQYF	TGTGCCAGTAGTATAGGCAGGGGTTCAGGAGATACGCAGTATTTT
14	TRBV7-9	once	TRBD1	TRBJ1-6	CASRLQGDNSPLHF	TGTGCCAGCAGGTTACAGGGGGATAATTCACCCCTCCACTTT
15	TRBV9	NA	TRBD1	TRBJ1-2	CASGGQGRVANGYTF	TGTGCCAGCGGGGGACAGGGGAGGGTGGCCAATGGCTACACCTTC
13	TRBV6-5	NA	TRBD1	TRBJ1-4	CATKTGANEKLFF	TGTGCCACCAAGACAGGGGCTAATGAAAAACTGTTTTTT
13	TRBV19	NA	NA	TRBJ2-1	CASRKNGEDEQFF	TGTGCCAGTAGGAAAAACGGTGAGGATGAGCAGTTCTTC
14	TRBV6-5	NA	TRBD1	TRBJ2-7	CASKLDRGVSGQYF	TGTGCCAGCAAATTGGACAGGGGGGTTTCAGGGCAGTACTTC
19	TRBV18	once	TRBD2	TRBJ2-7	CASSPRTLAGTSGREEQYF	TGTGCCAGCTCACCAAGGACTCTGGCCGGGACTAGCGGGAGGGAAGAGCAGTACTTC
16	TRBV11-2	NA	TRBD1	TRBJ1-4	CASSLGTGVPNEKLFF	TGTGCCAGCAGCTTAGGGACAGGGGTTCCCAATGAAAAACTGTTTTTT